This is a list of T cell receptor beta chains from one sample in a study of T cell responses to AZD1222 COVID-19 vaccine. Sequencing used immunoSEQ multiplex PCR; TCRdb keeps in-frame clones, though not all of them. The sample yields around 130,000 clones, about 90% seen once. Specimen: peripheral blood, collected on day 0 of AZD1222 vaccination. These receptors all come from an adult in good health. CDR3s include the opening cysteine and the closing phenylalanine or tryptophan. The D gene is left open where the match is weak. Where a row states a size, it is once, few, many or the class of an expanded clone; other rows omit it.

TRBV5-1	TRBJ2-7	-	-	TGCGCCAGCAGCCTGGCCGGCTCCTACGAGCAGTACTTC	CASSLAGSYEQYF
TRBV9	TRBJ2-2	-	-	TGTGCCAGCAGCACCTCCCGGACGGTGAACACCGGGGAGCTGTTTTTT	CASSTSRTVNTGELFF
TRBV5-4	TRBJ2-3	once	-	TGTGCCAGCAGCTGGGACACAGATACGCAGTATTTT	CASSWDTDTQYF
TRBV9	TRBJ2-3	-	TRBD1	TGTGCCAGCAGCGTAAGGGACAGGGGCCCTCCTCCTAGCACAGATACGCAGTATTTT	CASSVRDRGPPPSTDTQYF
TRBV30	TRBJ2-1	-	TRBD2	TGTGCCTGGAGTTCTCCTCTAGCGGGAGGTAATGAGCAGTTCTTC	CAWSSPLAGGNEQFF
TRBV6-5	TRBJ1-3	-	-	TGTGCCAGCAGTCACGGGGTGATCTCTGGAAACACCATATATTTT	CASSHGVISGNTIYF
TRBV10-1	TRBJ2-5	-	-	TGCGCCAGCAGTGAGAGTCTCCGGGTAGAGACCCAGTACTTC	CASSESLRVETQYF
TRBV6-5	TRBJ2-6	-	-	TGTGCCAGCAGTAAGCCGTCTTCGCAGGGATTCGTCCTGACTTTC	CASSKPSSQGFVLTF
TRBV7-9	TRBJ1-2	-	TRBD1	TGTGCCAGCAGCCCTTTCGACAGGGCCCATTTTGGCTACACCTTC	CASSPFDRAHFGYTF
TRBV7-8	TRBJ2-7	-	TRBD2	TGTGCCAGCAGCTTGCCCCCGGGACTAGCGGGAGAGTCTTCTCCCTACGAGCAGTACTTC	CASSLPPGLAGESSPYEQYF
TRBV6-5	TRBJ1-1	-	-	TGTGCCAGCAGGACCGACCTGGGGGTGAACACTGAAGCTTTCTTT	CASRTDLGVNTEAFF
TRBV12-5	TRBJ1-5	once	TRBD1	TGTGCTAGTGGTTTGACGGACAGGGGCAATCAGCCCCAGCATTTT	CASGLTDRGNQPQHF
TRBV28	TRBJ1-1	-	-	TGTGCCAGCAGTCCGCAAGGACAGACAAACACTGAAGCTTTCTTT	CASSPQGQTNTEAFF
TRBV5-1	TRBJ1-5	-	-	TGCGCCAGCAGCTTGTACCCGCTTGGCAATCAGCCCCAGCATTTT	CASSLYPLGNQPQHF
TRBV19	TRBJ1-5	-	-	TGTGCCAGTAGTCCACAGGGAGGCAATCAGCCCCAGCATTTT	CASSPQGGNQPQHF
TRBV19	TRBJ1-5	-	TRBD1	TGTGCCAGTAGTGGGACAGGAAGCAATCAGCCCCAGCATTTT	CASSGTGSNQPQHF
TRBV7-9	TRBJ1-6	-	TRBD1	TGTGCCAGCAGTTCAGGGGGCGCGGGACGGTCACCCCTCCACTTT	CASSSGGAGRSPLHF
TRBV30	TRBJ1-2	once	-	TGTGCCTCCCGAATGACAGGCTCGTTGGGCGGCTACACCTTC	CASRMTGSLGGYTF
TRBV7-9	TRBJ2-1	-	TRBD1	TGTGCCAGCAGTTCCCTATCGCAGGGGGCGAACAATGAGCAGTTCTTC	CASSSLSQGANNEQFF
TRBV6-9	TRBJ2-7	-	-	TGTGCCAGCAAATGCCAGCCGCTAAGCTACGAGCAGTACTTC	CASKCQPLSYEQYF
TRBV19	TRBJ2-1	once	TRBD2	TGTGCCAGTAGTATCGGACTAGCGGAGATAAATGAGCAGTTCTTC	CASSIGLAEINEQFF
TRBV5-6	TRBJ1-6	-	TRBD1	TGTGCCAGCAGCTTGGGTACAGGGGCCAGGGATTCACCCCTCCACTTT	CASSLGTGARDSPLHF
TRBV2	TRBJ2-2	-	-	TGTGCCAGCAGCCTCATCCGGGCAGACGGGGAGCTGTTTTTT	CASSLIRADGELFF
TRBV2	TRBJ1-5	-	TRBD1	TGTGCCAGCAAGGGACAGGGGTTTATCAATCAGCCCCAGCATTTT	CASKGQGFINQPQHF
TRBV9	TRBJ1-2	-	TRBD1	TGTGCCAGCAGCGTATCACAGGGGGCGGTTGGCTACACCTTC	CASSVSQGAVGYTF
TRBV3-1/TRBV3-2	TRBJ2-1	-	-	TGTGCCAGCAGCCCGAACATGGCGGGTTTGAGTGAGCAGTTCTTC	CASSPNMAGLSEQFF
TRBV6-5	TRBJ1-2	once	TRBD1	TGTGCCAGCACCCGGACAGGGGGTCACTATGGCTACACCTTC	CASTRTGGHYGYTF
TRBV5-6	TRBJ1-1	-	-	TGTGCCAGCAGCTTGAGAGCTACGGGGGGGAACACTGAAGCTTTCTTT	CASSLRATGGNTEAFF
TRBV5-1	TRBJ1-2	-	-	TGCGCCAGCAGCCCCTCAGGGATTAACTATGGCTACACCTTC	CASSPSGINYGYTF
TRBV2	TRBJ1-2	-	TRBD1	TGTGCGAGACCTGACAGGGCCAAGGGCTACACCTTC	CARPDRAKGYTF
TRBV10-3	TRBJ2-1	-	TRBD2	TGTGCCAGCGGCAGCGGGAGGGGAGAGGGCTACAATGAGCAGTTCTTC	CASGSGRGEGYNEQFF
TRBV28	TRBJ1-6	-	-	TGTGCCAGCAGCCGGACGAGGGTTTCACCCCTCCACTTT	CASSRTRVSPLHF
TRBV11-1	TRBJ1-2	-	TRBD1	TGTGCCAGCAGCTTAACAGGGGGGGACTATGGCTACACCTTC	CASSLTGGDYGYTF
TRBV19	TRBJ1-3	-	-	TGTGCCAGTAGTATAGATGCCTCTGGAAACACCATATATTTT	CASSIDASGNTIYF
TRBV25-1	TRBJ2-6	-	-	TGTGCCAGCAGTGTCGGCTCTGGGGCCAACGTCCTGACTTTC	CASSVGSGANVLTF
TRBV29-1	TRBJ1-1	-	-	TGCAGCGTCCCCACGACCCCGAACACTGAAGCTTTCTTT	CSVPTTPNTEAFF
TRBV5-1	TRBJ2-3	-	-	TGCGCCAGCAGCTTCGGGTCCAGCACAGATACGCAGTATTTT	CASSFGSSTDTQYF
TRBV28	TRBJ1-6	-	TRBD1	TGTGCCAGCAGTCCCTCGTACCGGACAGGGGGCATCGGAACTTCACCCCTCCACTTT	CASSPSYRTGGIGTSPLHF
TRBV2	TRBJ1-2	-	-	TGTGCCAGCAGAGGGGGGCCTGATGGCTACACCTTC	CASRGGPDGYTF
TRBV7-9	TRBJ1-2	-	-	TGTGCCAGCAGCCCGAATGGTGGGACTCCCCCGTTCTTC	CASSPNGGTPPFF
TRBV2	TRBJ1-2	-	-	TGTGCCAGCAGCGGCAGACCTAACTATGGCTACACCTTC	CASSGRPNYGYTF
TRBV3-1/TRBV3-2	TRBJ1-4	-	TRBD1	TGTGCCAGCAGCACGACCTGGACAGGGGGAGAAAAACTGTTTTTT	CASSTTWTGGEKLFF
TRBV5-5	TRBJ1-5	-	-	TGTGCCAGCAGCTTGGGCCAGGGAATCCATCAGCCCCAGCATTTT	CASSLGQGIHQPQHF
TRBV19	TRBJ1-2	-	TRBD1	TGTGCCAGTAACAGGGGGCCTAACTATGGCTACACCTTC	CASNRGPNYGYTF
TRBV7-8	TRBJ1-2	-	-	TGTGCCAGCAGCCCCCGGGAGCAGTCCCAAGAGTACTATGGCTACACCTTC	CASSPREQSQEYYGYTF
TRBV11-3	TRBJ2-7	-	-	TGTGCCAGCAGCTCCGGAGGGACTGGGGTGCAGTACTTC	CASSSGGTGVQYF
TRBV7-9	TRBJ1-4	-	-	TGTGCCAGCAGCGTAGAGTCCGGGAGTAATGAAAAACTGTTTTTT	CASSVESGSNEKLFF
TRBV4-2	TRBJ1-4	-	-	TGTGCCAGCAGCCAAGATACTCCGTTGCTCGGAAAACTGTTTTTT	CASSQDTPLLGKLFF
TRBV15	TRBJ2-2	-	-	TGTGCCACCAGGCAGGAGTACACCGGGGAGCTGTTTTTT	CATRQEYTGELFF
TRBV7-9	TRBJ1-4	-	TRBD1	TGTGCCAGCAGCCTGGAGTGGCGGACAGGGGGCGAAGAAAAACTGTTTTTT	CASSLEWRTGGEEKLFF
TRBV28	TRBJ1-1	-	-	TGTGCCTGTGGGGTTAGGAGCACTGAAGCTTTCTTT	CACGVRSTEAFF
TRBV5-1	TRBJ1-1	-	-	TGCGCCAGCAAAGAAGAGTTACTGAACACTGAAGCTTTCTTT	CASKEELLNTEAFF
TRBV7-9	TRBJ2-5	-	-	TGTGCCAGCAGCTTAGTCGGAGGGGGAGAGACCCAGTACTTC	CASSLVGGGETQYF
TRBV5-6	TRBJ2-2	once	-	TGTGCCAGCAGCTTGCTTTCCGTGGCCGGGGAGCTGTTTTTT	CASSLLSVAGELFF
TRBV28	TRBJ1-2	-	-	TGTGCCAGCAGTCCTGGACAGATAAACTATGGCTACACCTTC	CASSPGQINYGYTF
TRBV6-6	TRBJ2-2	-	TRBD2	TGTGCCAGCAGTCAAGCAGCGGGAGGGGGCACCGGGGAGCTGTTTTTT	CASSQAAGGGTGELFF